The subject of this entry is one T cell receptor beta chain. Trimming removed 3 bases from V and 0 bases from J, with 11 bases in between. Germline CDR1 and CDR2: SGHDN and FVKESK. This CDR3 comprises 15 residues. This sample is drawn from a study of blood T cell repertoires in COVID-19. Profiled with immunoSEQ multiplex PCR; TCRdb holds only in-frame clones, not every one. The table includes approximately 72,000 clones, 85% detected once. The V gene is TRBV14, the J gene TRBJ1-2; D ambiguous. The clonotype was recovered from a man in his fifties or sixties with acute or convalescent COVID-19. Sequencing was carried out using peripheral blood. The CDR3 reads CASSHVTSSNYGYTF. In nucleotides, the CDR3 is TGTGCCAGCAGCCACGTAACAAGTTCTAACTATGGCTACACCTTC.